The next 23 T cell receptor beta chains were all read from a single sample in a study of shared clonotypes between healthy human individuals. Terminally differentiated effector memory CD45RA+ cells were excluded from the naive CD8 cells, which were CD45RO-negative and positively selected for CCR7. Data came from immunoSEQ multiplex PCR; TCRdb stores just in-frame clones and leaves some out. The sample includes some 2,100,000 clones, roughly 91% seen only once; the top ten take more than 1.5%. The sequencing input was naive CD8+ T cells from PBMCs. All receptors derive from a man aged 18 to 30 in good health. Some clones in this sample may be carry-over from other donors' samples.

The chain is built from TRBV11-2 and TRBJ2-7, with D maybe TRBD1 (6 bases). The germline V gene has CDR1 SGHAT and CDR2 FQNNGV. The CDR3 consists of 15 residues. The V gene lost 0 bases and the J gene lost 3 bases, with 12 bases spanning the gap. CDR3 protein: CASSLDRGPGYEQYF. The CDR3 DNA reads TGTGCCAGCAGCTTAGACAGGGGACCAGGCTACGAGCAGTACTTC.

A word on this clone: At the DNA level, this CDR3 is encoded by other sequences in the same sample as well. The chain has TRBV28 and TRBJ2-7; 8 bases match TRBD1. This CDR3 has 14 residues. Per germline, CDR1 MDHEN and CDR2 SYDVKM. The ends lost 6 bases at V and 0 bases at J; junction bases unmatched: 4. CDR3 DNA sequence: TGTGCCAGCAGAAGGACAGGGAGCTCCTACGAGCAGTACTTC. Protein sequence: CASRRTGSSYEQYF.

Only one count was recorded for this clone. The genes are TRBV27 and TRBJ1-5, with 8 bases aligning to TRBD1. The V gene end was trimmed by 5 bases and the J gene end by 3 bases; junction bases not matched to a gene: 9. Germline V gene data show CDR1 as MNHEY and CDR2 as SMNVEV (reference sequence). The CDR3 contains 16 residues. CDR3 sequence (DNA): TGTGCCAGCAGTGAAACGACAGGGGTGTACAATCAGCCCCAGCATTTT. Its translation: CASSETTGVYNQPQHF.

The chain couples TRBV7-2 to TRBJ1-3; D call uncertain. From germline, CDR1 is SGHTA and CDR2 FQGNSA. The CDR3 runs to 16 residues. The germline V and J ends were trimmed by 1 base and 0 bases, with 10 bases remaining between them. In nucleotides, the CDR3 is TGTGCCAGCAGCTTAGATCTTTACGGCTCTGGAAACACCATATATTTT. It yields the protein CASSLDLYGSGNTIYF.

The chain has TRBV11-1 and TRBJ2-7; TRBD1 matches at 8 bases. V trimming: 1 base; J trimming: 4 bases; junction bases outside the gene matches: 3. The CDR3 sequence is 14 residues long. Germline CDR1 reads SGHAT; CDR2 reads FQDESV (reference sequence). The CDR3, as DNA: TGTGCCAGCAGCTTAGGACAGGGGTTTTACGAGCAGTACTTC. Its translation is CASSLGQGFYEQYF.

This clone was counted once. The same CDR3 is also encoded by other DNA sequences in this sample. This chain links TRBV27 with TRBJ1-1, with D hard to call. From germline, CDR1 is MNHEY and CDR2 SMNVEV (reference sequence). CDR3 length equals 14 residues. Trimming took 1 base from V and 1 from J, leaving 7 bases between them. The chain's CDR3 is CASSLYGPNTEAFF. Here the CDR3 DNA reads TGTGCCAGCAGTTTATACGGGCCGAACACTGAAGCTTTCTTT.

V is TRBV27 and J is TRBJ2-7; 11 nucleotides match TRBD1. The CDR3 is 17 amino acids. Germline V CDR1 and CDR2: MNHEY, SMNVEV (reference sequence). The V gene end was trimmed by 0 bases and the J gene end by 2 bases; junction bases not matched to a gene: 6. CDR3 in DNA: TGTGCCAGCAGTTTATCGGAGCCGGGACAGGGGGCCTACGAGCAGTACTTC. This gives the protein CASSLSEPGQGAYEQYF.

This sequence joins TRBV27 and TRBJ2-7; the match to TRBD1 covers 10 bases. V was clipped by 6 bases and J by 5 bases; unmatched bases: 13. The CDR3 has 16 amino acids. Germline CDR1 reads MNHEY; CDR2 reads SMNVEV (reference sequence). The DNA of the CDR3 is TGTGCCAGCAGCGATTACTGGGGGACAGGGGAGGACGAGCAGTACTTC. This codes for CASSDYWGTGEDEQYF.

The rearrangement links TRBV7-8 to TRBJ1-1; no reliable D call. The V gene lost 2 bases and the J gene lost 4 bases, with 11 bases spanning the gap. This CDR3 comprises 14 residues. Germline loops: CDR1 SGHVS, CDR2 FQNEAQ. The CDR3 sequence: CASSLHPGGTEAFF. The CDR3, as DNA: TGTGCCAGCAGCTTACACCCTGGTGGCACTGAAGCTTTCTTT.

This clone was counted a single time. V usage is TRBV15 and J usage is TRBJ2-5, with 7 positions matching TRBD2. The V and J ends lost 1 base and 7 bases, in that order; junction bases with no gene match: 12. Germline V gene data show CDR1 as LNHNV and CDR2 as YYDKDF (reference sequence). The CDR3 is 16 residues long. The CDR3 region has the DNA TGTGCCACCAGCAGAGGTTCTTTGGGACTATCCGGGACCCAGTACTTC. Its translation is CATSRGSLGLSGTQYF.

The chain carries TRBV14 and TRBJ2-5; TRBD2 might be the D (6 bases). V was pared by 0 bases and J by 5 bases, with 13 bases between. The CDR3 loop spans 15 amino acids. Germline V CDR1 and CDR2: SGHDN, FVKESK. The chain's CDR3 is CASSQEGAEGETQYF. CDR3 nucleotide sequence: TGTGCCAGCAGCCAAGAAGGGGCGGAGGGTGAGACCCAGTACTTC.

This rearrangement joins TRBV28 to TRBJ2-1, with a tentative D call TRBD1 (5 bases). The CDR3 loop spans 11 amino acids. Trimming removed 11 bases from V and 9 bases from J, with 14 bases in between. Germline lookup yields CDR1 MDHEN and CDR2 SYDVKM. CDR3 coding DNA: TGTGCCTCGGACACGGGTGCTGAGCAGTTCTTC. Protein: CASDTGAEQFF.

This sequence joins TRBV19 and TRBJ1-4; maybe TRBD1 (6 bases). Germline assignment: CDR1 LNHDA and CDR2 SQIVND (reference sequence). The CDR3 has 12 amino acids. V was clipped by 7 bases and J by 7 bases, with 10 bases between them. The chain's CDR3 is CASKTGSEKLFF. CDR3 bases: TGTGCCAGTAAGACAGGAAGTGAAAAACTGTTTTTT.

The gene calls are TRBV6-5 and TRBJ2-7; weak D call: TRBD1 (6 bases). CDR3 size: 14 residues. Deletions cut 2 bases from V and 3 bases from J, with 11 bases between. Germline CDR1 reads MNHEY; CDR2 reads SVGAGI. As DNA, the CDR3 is TGTGCCAGCAGTTACGACCGCAGGGGCTACGAGCAGTACTTC. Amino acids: CASSYDRRGYEQYF.

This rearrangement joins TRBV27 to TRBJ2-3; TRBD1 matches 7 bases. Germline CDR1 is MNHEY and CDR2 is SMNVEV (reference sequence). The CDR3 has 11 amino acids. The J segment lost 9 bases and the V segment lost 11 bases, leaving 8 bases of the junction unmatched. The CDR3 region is CAATQGDTQYF. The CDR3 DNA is TGTGCCGCCACCCAGGGGGACACGCAGTATTTT.

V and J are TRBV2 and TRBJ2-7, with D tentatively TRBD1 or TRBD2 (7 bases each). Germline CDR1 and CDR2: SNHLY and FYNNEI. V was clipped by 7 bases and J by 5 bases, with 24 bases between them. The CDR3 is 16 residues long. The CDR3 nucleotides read TGTGCCAGCAAACTAACAGGGGAGGGGAAGATCAACGAGCAGTACTTC. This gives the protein CASKLTGEGKINEQYF. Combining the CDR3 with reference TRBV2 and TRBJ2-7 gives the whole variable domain EPEVTQTPSHQVTQMGQEVILRCVPISNHLYFYWYRQILGQKVEFLVSFYNNEISEKSEIFDDQFSVERPDGSNFTLKIRSTKLEDSAMYFCASKLTGEGKINEQYFGPGTRLTVT.

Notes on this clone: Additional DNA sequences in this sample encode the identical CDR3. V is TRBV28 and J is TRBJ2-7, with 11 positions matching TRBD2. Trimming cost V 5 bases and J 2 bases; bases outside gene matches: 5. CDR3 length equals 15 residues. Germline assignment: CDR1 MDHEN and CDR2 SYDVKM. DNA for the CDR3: TGTGCCAGCAGTCCATTAGCGGGAGGGCCCTACGAGCAGTACTTC. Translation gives CASSPLAGGPYEQYF.

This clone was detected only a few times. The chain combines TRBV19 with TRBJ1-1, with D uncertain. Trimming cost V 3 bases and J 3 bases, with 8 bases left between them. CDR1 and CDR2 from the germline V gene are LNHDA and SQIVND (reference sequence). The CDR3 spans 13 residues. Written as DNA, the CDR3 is TGTGCCAGTAGTATTAGCCGGGACACTGAAGCTTTCTTT. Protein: CASSISRDTEAFF.

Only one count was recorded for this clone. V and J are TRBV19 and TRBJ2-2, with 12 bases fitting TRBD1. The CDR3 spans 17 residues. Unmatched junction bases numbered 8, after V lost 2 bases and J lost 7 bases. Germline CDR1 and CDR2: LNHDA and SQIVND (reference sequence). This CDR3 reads CASSIKAGQGAHGELFF. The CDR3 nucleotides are TGTGCCAGTAGTATAAAGGCGGGACAGGGGGCCCACGGGGAGCTGTTTTTT.

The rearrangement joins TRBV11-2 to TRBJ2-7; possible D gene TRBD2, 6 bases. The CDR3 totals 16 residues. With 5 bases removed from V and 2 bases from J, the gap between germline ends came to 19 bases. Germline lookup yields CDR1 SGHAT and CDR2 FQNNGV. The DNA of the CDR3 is TGTGCCAGCAGCACGATTGGGAGCGGGCGGACCTACGAGCAGTACTTC. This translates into CASSTIGSGRTYEQYF.

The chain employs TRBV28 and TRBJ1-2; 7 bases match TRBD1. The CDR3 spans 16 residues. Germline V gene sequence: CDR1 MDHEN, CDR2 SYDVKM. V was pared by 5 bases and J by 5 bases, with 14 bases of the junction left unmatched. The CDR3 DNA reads TGTGCCAGCAGTGTGTCCCAGCCGGGACAGCTTTATGGCTACACCTTC. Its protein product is CASSVSQPGQLYGYTF.

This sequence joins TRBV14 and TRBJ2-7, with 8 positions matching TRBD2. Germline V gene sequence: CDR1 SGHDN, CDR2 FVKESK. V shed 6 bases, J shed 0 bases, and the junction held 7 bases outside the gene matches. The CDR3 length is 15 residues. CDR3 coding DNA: TGTGCCAGCAGACCGACTAGCGTAAGCTCCTACGAGCAGTACTTC. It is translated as CASRPTSVSSYEQYF.

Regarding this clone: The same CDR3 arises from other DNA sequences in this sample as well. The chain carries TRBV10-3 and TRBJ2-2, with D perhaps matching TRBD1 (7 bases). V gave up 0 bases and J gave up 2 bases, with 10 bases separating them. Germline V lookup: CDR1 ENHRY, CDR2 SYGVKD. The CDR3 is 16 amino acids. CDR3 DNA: TGTGCCATCAGTGAGTCGCAGGGGGGAAACACCGGGGAGCTGTTTTTT. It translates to CAISESQGGNTGELFF.